This entry is about one T cell receptor beta chain. This clonotype was picked up a small number of times. It has no known antigen specificity. Base qualities are not provided; no much larger clone lies one nucleotide away. The treatment or condition label corresponds to: in vitro stimulation with specific CMV peptide epitopes to enrich CMV-specific T cells. The sample originates from a study of T cell repertoires in cytomegalovirus infection (dated by TCRdb to about 2019). About the study as a whole: Recently identified HLA-C-restricted CMV epitopes, whose presentation resists viral immunomodulation, were targeted by peptide stimulations together with well-studied HLA-B-restricted epitopes. Because public TCR beta signatures pointed to carriage of CMV infection together with the matching HLA type, the HLA type of each donor mattered for the analysis.

Results and caveats for the whole study, not just this receptor: The ex vivo response was dominated by HLA-C-restricted CMV-specific TCR beta clonotypes, which also provided the single most frequent clonotype in two of eight donors. Cumulative frequency of public TCR beta family members discriminated carriers of CMV infection plus the relevant HLA type in this cohort and an independent roughly 330-donor cohort.

Instrument on record: Illumina HiSeq 1500. The public reads were reanalyzed by TCRdb: fastp trimming at Q25, MiXCR alignment, in-frame beta chains only. Under each unique CDR3 protein, matching rows form one entry showing the most common genes and DNA. This sample is represented by tens of thousands of distinct CDR3 sequences; about half of them were singletons. Of the sample, approximately 93% is held by the ten largest clones. Its CDR3 holds 15 amino acids, cysteine through phenylalanine. Of all the DNA, just the CDR3 is kept, 45 bases in frame from base 1. CDR1 and CDR2 (MDHEN, SYDVKM) derive from the germline V gene. Trimming costs V 6 bases and J 4 bases, and their ends lie 16 bases apart.

The V gene is TRBV28 and the J gene is TRBJ2-1; the D gene remains uncertain. The sample consisted of CD8+ T cells from cultured PBMCs, taken from culture after CMV antigen stimulation. The source of this sequence is a human donor in good health (CMV status not recorded). Some clones in this sample may be carry-over from other donors' samples. The DNA sequence follows: TGTGCCAGCAGCCCTCCCCCCCCGGTTTACAATGAGCAGTTCTTC. Its protein product is CASSPPPPVYNEQFF.